This TCR beta chain was sequenced during a study of T-cell memory formation after mild COVID-19. Study-wide context: TCR clusters were mostly confined to one donor each.

TCRdb processed the 5' RACE reads anew with MiXCR; each CDR3 protein has one entry. The sample lists roughly 80,000 distinct CDR3 sequences, more than 20% occurring once. This clonotype was sampled from a man younger than 35 who had mild COVID-19 (a few samples of this study predate the infection). Cell type and time point are not known. Sequencing was carried out using PBMCs or a T cell subset sorted from them (not recorded which).

CDR3 sequence: CASRLSGGPYEQYF. In DNA, the CDR3 is TGTGCCAGCAGGCTTTCCGGGGGGCCCTACGAGCAGTACTTC. V and J are TRBV6-2 or TRBV6-3 and TRBJ2-7; weak D call: TRBD2 (7 bases). Germline V gives CDR1 MNHEY, CDR2 SVGEGT. V lost 6 bases, J lost 2 bases, and 14 bases lay in between. CDR3 size: 14 residues.